Listed here is a single T cell receptor (beta chain). Antigen: not known. With eight separate reactions per sample, the authors made cDNA. UMIs containing a 6-nucleotide sample barcode were added via template switching. TCRalpha and TCRbeta cDNA went through two nested PCRs of approximately 16 and 10 cycles. TCRdb re-analyzed the 5' RACE reads; it lists each CDR3 protein once, without DNA. The data show approximately 400,000 distinct CDR3 sequences, and the top ten clones hold 2% to 2.5%. The entry originates in a study of monozygotic twins with inflammatory bowel disease. Study conclusions and caveats: Researchers report that IBD patients shared fewer clonotypes with others than healthy twins, especially amid disease activity.

This CDR3 is 16 amino acids long. CDR1 and CDR2 (germline): LNHNV, YYDKDF (reference sequence). The source material was blood. The clonotype comes from a human donor with ulcerative colitis or Crohn's disease, or a healthy co-twin of an affected twin (not recorded which). J is TRBJ2-5 and V is TRBV15; lacking DNA, the TRBD2 call made by TCRdb goes unchecked. CDR3 in amino acids: CATSGPTSTRVETQYF.